What follows is one TCR beta chain and its context. These data belong to a study of T cell changes during pregnancy in multiple sclerosis. TCRdb's table, derived via immunoSEQ multiplex PCR, lists solely in-frame clones and lacks some. The repertoire holds just over 80,000 clones, with around 96% as singletons. This CDR3 is built from 17 residues. Germline CDR1 reads MNHEY; CDR2 reads SMNVEV (reference sequence). Trimming took 3 bases from V and 1 from J, leaving 16 bases between them. The chain recombines TRBV27 with TRBJ2-1; D is unresolved. The TCR comes from a female donor with multiple sclerosis, enrolled in a pregnancy study. The sample in question was peripheral blood, obtained in the second trimester of pregnancy. CDR3 region: CASSFKTRLKSYNEQFF. CDR3 sequence (DNA): TGTGCCAGCAGTTTTAAGACTCGCCTTAAGTCCTACAATGAGCAGTTCTTC.